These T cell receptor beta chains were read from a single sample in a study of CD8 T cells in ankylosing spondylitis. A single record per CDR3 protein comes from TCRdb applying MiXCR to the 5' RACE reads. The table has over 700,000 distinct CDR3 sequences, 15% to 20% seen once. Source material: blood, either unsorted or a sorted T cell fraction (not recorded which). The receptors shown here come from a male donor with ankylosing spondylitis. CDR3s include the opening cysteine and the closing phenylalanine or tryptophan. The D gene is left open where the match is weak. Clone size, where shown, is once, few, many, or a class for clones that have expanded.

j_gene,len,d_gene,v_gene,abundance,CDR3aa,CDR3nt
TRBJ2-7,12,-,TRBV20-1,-,CSARGLRYEQYF,TGCAGTGCCCGGGGACTGCGCTACGAGCAGTACTTC
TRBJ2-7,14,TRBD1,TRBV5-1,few,CASTKTDRAHEQYF,TGCGCCAGCACCAAGACGGACAGGGCCCACGAGCAGTACTTC
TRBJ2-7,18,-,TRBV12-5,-,CASGLEGHRGDESYEQYF,TGTGCTAGTGGTTTGGAAGGACATAGGGGCGATGAATCCTACGAGCAGTACTTC
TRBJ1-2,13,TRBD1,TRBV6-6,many,CASSYDRVHGYTF,TGTGCCAGCAGTTACGACAGGGTGCATGGCTACACCTTC
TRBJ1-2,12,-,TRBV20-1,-,CSARGQDYGYTF,TGCAGTGCTAGGGGCCAGGACTATGGCTACACCTTC
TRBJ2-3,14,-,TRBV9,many,CASSVGQGTDTQYF,TGTGCCAGCAGCGTAGGGCAGGGTACAGATACGCAGTATTTT
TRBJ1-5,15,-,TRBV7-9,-,CASSLIPISNQPQHF,TGTGCCAGCAGCTTAATTCCGATTAGCAATCAGCCCCAGCATTTT
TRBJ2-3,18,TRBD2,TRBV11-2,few,CASSLGTSGSLGTDTQYF,TGTGCCAGCAGCTTAGGAACTAGCGGAAGTCTGGGCACAGATACGCAGTATTTT
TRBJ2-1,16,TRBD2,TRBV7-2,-,CASSSHGGDYTQTQFF,TGTGCCAGCAGTTCACACGGGGGGGACTATACTCAAACGCAGTTCTTC
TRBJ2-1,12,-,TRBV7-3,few,CASSLSGTKQFF,TGTGCCAGCAGCTTATCAGGGACAAAGCAGTTCTTC
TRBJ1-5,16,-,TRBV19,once,CASSIGGGQRAMPQHF,TGTGCCAGTAGTATAGGCGGGGGGCAACGAGCAATGCCCCAGCATTTT
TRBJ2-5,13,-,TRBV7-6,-,CASNNGIQETQYF,TGTGCCAGCAACAACGGGATCCAAGAGACCCAGTACTTC
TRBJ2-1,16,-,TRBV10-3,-,CAISESDPRNGNEQFF,TGTGCCATCAGTGAGTCCGACCCTCGCAACGGGAATGAGCAGTTCTTC
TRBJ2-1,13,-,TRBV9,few,CASSVVPTAEQFF,TGTGCCAGCAGCGTAGTACCCACCGCTGAGCAGTTCTTC
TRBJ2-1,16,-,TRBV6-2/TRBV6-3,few,CASRPRGGAGFNEQFF,TGTGCCAGCAGACCCCGAGGGGGCGCGGGGTTCAATGAGCAGTTCTTC
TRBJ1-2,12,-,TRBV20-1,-,CSGDGSNYGYTF,TGCAGTGGAGACGGATCTAACTATGGCTACACCTTC
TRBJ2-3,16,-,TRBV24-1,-,CATSESGSYSTDTQYF,TGTGCCACCAGTGAATCCGGGTCCTATAGCACAGATACGCAGTATTTT
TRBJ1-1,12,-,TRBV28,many,CASSRANTEAFF,TGTGCCAGCAGCCGCGCGAACACTGAAGCTTTCTTT
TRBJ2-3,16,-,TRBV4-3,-,CASSQSRGAPTDTQYF,TGCGCCAGCAGCCAGAGCCGGGGGGCGCCGACAGATACGCAGTATTTT
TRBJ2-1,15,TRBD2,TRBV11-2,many,CASSLSGERRNEQFF,TGTGCCAGCAGCCTCAGCGGGGAAAGGAGGAATGAGCAGTTCTTC
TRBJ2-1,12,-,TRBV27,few,CASSLGANEQFF,TGTGCCAGCAGTTTAGGTGCGAATGAGCAGTTCTTC
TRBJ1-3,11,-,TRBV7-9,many,CASSLRDTIYF,TGTGCCAGCAGCTTGCGGGACACCATATATTTT
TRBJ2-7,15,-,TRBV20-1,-,CSARDAGQPSYEQYF,TGCAGTGCTAGAGATGCAGGACAACCCTCCTACGAGCAGTACTTC
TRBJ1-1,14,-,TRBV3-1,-,CASTRTDANTEAFF,TGTGCCAGCACCCGGACTGACGCGAACACTGAAGCTTTCTTT
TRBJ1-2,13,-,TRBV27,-,CASSPMGRRGYTF,TGTGCCAGCAGCCCCATGGGTAGAAGGGGCTACACCTTC
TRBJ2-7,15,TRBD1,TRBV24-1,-,CATPRRDRGLHEQYF,TGTGCCACCCCCCGTCGGGACAGGGGGTTACACGAGCAGTACTTC
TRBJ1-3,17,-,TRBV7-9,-,CASSLMRTGSPGNTIYF,TGTGCCAGCAGCTTAATGCGAACAGGGAGTCCTGGAAACACCATATATTTT
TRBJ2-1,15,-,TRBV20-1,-,CSAPDKRASYNEQFF,TGCAGTGCTCCCGATAAGCGGGCTTCCTACAATGAGCAGTTCTTC
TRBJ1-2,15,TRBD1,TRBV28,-,CASSFKQGADYGYTF,TGTGCCAGCAGTTTTAAACAGGGGGCGGACTATGGCTACACCTTC
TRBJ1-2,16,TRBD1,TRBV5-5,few,CASSLAQGRGREGYTF,TGTGCCAGCAGCTTGGCCCAGGGCAGGGGGCGAGAAGGCTACACCTTC
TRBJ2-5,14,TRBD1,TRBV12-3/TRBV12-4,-,CASRRDRVGETQYF,TGTGCCAGCAGGAGGGACAGGGTGGGGGAGACCCAGTACTTC
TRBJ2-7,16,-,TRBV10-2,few,CASSESLAPTSYEQYF,TGCGCCAGCAGTGAGTCCCTAGCCCCAACCTCATACGAGCAGTACTTC
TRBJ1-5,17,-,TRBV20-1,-,CSASKFAATVRNQPQHF,TGCAGTGCTAGTAAGTTTGCGGCAACCGTACGCAATCAGCCCCAGCATTTT
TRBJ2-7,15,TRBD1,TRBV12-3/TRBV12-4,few,CASTEDRGRFDEQYF,TGTGCCAGCACCGAGGACAGGGGGCGCTTCGACGAGCAGTACTTC
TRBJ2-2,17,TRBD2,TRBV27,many,CASSLASGGSHTGELFF,TGTGCCAGCAGTTTGGCTAGCGGGGGGTCTCACACCGGGGAGCTGTTTTTT
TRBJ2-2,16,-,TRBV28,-,CASSPQGRWDTGELFF,TGTGCCAGCAGTCCACAGGGGAGGTGGGACACCGGGGAGCTGTTTTTT
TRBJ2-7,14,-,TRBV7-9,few,CASSFGQSSYEQYF,TGTGCCAGCAGCTTCGGACAGAGCTCCTACGAGCAGTACTTC
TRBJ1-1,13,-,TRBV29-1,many,CSADSSAPLAAFF,TGCAGCGCCGACAGTTCCGCCCCATTGGCAGCTTTCTTT
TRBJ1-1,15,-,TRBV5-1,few,CASSLLGRTNTEAFF,TGCGCCAGCAGCTTACTGGGACGGACGAACACTGAAGCTTTCTTT
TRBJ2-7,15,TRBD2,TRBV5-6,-,CASSLPPGGAYEQYF,TGTGCCAGCAGCTTGCCGCCGGGAGGGGCCTACGAGCAGTACTTC
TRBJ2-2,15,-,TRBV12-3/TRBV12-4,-,CASRSGTSNTGELFF,TGTGCCAGCAGATCCGGGACATCGAACACCGGGGAGCTGTTTTTT
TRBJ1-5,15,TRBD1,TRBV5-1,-,CASSLTTGGNQPQHF,TGCGCCAGCAGCTTGACGACAGGGGGAAATCAGCCCCAGCATTTT
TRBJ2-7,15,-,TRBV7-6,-,CASSSQEGPAYEQYF,TGTGCCAGCAGCTCCCAGGAGGGTCCGGCCTACGAGCAGTACTTC
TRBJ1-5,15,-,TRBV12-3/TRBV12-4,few,CASSSWGGVGQPQHF,TGTGCCAGCAGTTCATGGGGAGGGGTTGGTCAGCCCCAGCATTTT
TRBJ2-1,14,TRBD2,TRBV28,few,CASSLAGGPDEQFF,TGTGCCAGCAGTTTAGCGGGAGGGCCAGATGAGCAGTTCTTC
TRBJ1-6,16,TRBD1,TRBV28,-,CASITHGQGFNSPLHF,TGTGCCAGCATCACCCACGGACAGGGTTTTAATTCACCCCTCCACTTT
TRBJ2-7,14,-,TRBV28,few,CASKKSGDPHEQYF,TGTGCCAGCAAAAAATCAGGGGATCCACACGAGCAGTACTTC
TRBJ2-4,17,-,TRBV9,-,CASSVGAEILAKNIQYF,TGTGCCAGCAGCGTAGGGGCTGAAATCTTAGCCAAAAACATTCAGTACTTC
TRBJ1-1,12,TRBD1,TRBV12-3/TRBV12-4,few,CASSRQGAGAFF,TGTGCCAGCAGTCGACAGGGGGCTGGAGCTTTCTTT
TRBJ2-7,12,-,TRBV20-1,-,CSAGGRTYEQYF,TGCAGTGCTGGTGGACGCACCTACGAGCAGTACTTC
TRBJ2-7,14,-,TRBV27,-,CASSWTSRAYEQYF,TGTGCCAGCAGCTGGACCTCGAGGGCCTACGAGCAGTACTTC
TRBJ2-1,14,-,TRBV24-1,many,CATSDRDTGFEQFF,TGTGCCACCAGTGACAGGGACACGGGGTTTGAGCAGTTCTTC
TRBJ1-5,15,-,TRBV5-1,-,CASSLGRRRGQPQHF,TGCGCCAGCAGCTTGGGGCGTCGACGAGGTCAGCCCCAGCATTTT
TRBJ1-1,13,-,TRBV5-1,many,CASSLDGYTEAFF,TGCGCCAGCAGCTTGGACGGATACACTGAAGCTTTCTTT
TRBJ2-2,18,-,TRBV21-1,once,CASSKIWLQGAQTGELFF,TGTGCCAGCAGCAAAATTTGGTTACAGGGGGCACAGACCGGGGAGCTGTTTTTT
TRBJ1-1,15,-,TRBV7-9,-,CASSWGEGGDTEAFF,TGTGCCAGCAGCTGGGGGGAAGGGGGGGACACTGAAGCTTTCTTT
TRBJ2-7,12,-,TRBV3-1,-,CASSPPTGEQYF,TGTGCCAGCAGCCCTCCTACCGGGGAGCAGTACTTC
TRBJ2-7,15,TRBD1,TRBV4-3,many,CASSHTGQGAYEQYF,TGCGCCAGCAGCCATACTGGACAGGGGGCTTACGAGCAGTACTTC
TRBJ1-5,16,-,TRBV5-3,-,CASGPGAGDSNQPQHF,TGTGCCAGCGGCCCGGGGGCAGGGGACAGCAATCAGCCCCAGCATTTT
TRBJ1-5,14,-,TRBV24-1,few,CATSDRHRNQPQHF,TGTGCCACCAGTGACCGACACCGGAATCAGCCCCAGCATTTT